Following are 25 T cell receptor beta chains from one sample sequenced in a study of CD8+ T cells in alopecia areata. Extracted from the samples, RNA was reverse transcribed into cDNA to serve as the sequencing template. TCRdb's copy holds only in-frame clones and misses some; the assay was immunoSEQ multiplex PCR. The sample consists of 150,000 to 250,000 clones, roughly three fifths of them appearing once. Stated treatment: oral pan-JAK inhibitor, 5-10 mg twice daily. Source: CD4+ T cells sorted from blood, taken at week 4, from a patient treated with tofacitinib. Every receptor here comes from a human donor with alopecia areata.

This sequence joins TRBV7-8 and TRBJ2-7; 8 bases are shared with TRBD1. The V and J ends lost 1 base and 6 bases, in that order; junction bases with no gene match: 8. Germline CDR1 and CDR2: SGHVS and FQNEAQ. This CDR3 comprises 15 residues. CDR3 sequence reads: CASSLGTGGIAEQYF. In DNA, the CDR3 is TGTGCCAGCAGCTTAGGAACAGGGGGTATAGCCGAGCAGTACTTC.

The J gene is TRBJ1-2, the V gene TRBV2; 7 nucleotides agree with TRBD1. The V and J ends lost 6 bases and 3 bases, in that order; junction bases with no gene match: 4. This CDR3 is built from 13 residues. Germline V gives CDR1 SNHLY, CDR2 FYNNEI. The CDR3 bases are TGTGCCAGCAGGGCCAGGGGGGACTATGGCTACACCTTC. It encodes CASRARGDYGYTF.

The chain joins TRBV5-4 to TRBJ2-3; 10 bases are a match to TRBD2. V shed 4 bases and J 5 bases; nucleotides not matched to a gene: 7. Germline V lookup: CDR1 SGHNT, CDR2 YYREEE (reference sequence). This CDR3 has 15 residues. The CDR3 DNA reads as TGTGCCAGCAGCCCAAGCGGGGGGGCCTTAGATACGCAGTATTTT. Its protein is CASSPSGGALDTQYF.

The CDR3 sequence: CASSETGVVGNSPLHF. Written as DNA, the CDR3 is TGTGCCAGCAGTGAGACAGGGGTGGTTGGGAATTCACCCCTCCACTTT. V and J are TRBV25-1 and TRBJ1-6; 8 bases align to TRBD1. The V gene's germline CDR1 is MGHDK and CDR2 SYGVNS. V shed 3 bases and J 7 bases; nucleotides not matched to a gene: 8. The CDR3 spans 16 residues. Based on the CDR3 plus reference TRBV25-1 and TRBJ1-6, the full variable domain is EADIYQTPRYLVIGTGKKITLECSQTMGHDKMYWYQQDPGMELHLIHYSYGVNSTEKGDLSSESTVSRIRTEHFPLTLESARPSHTSQYLCASSETGVVGNSPLHFGNGTRLTVT.

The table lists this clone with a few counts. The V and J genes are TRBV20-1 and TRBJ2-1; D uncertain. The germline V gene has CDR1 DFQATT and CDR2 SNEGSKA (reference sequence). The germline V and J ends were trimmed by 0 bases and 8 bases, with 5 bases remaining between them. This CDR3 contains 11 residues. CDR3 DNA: TGCAGTGCTAGAGATCGGTATGAGCAGTTCTTC. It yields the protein CSARDRYEQFF.

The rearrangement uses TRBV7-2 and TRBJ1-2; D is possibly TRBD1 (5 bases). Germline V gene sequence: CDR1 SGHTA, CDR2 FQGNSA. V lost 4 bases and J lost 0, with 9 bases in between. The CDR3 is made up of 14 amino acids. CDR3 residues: CASSSGLTNYGYTF. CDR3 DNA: TGTGCCAGCAGCTCGGGACTGACTAACTATGGCTACACCTTC. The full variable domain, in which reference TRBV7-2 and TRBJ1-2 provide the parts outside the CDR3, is GAGVSQSPSNKVTEKGKDVELRCDPISGHTALYWYRQSLGQGLEFLIYFQGNSAPDKSGLPSDRFSAERTGGSVSTLTIQRTQQEDSAVYLCASSSGLTNYGYTFGSGTRLTVV.

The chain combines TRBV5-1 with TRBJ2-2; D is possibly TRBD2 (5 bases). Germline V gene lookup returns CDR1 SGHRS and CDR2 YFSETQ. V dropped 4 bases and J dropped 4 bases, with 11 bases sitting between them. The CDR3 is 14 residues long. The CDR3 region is CASSEGLSTGELFF. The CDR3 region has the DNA TGCGCCAGCAGCGAGGGATTAAGCACCGGGGAGCTGTTTTTT.

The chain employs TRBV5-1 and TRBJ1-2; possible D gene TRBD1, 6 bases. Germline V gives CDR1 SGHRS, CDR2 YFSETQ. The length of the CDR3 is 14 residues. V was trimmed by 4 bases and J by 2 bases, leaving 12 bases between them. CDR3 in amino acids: CASSPPDRNYGYTF. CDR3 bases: TGCGCCAGCAGCCCGCCGGACAGAAACTATGGCTACACCTTC.

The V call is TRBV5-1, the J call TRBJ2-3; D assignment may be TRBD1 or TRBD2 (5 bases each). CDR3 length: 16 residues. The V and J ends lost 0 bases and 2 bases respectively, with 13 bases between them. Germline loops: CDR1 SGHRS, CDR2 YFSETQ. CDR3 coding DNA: TGCGCCAGCAGCTTGGAGGGACGCGCCAACACAGATACGCAGTATTTT. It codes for CASSLEGRANTDTQYF.

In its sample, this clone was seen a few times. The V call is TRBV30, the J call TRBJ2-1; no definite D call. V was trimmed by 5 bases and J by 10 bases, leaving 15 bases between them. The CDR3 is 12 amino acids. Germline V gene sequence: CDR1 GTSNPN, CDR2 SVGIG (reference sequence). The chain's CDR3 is CAWGALGSEQFF. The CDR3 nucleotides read TGTGCCTGGGGAGCTCTTGGTTCAGAGCAGTTCTTC. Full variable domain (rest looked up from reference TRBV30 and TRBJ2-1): SQTIHQWPATLVQPVGSPLSLECTVEGTSNPNLYWYRQAAGRGLQLLFYSVGIGQISSEVPQNLSASRPQDRQFILSSKKLLLSDSGFYLCAWGALGSEQFFGPGTRLTVL.

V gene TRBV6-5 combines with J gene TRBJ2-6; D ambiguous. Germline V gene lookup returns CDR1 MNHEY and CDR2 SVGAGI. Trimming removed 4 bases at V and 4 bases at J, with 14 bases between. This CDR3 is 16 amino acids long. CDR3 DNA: TGTGCCAGCAGTTCGGGTCACCTGGGCGGGGCCAACGTCCTGACTTTC. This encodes CASSSGHLGGANVLTF.

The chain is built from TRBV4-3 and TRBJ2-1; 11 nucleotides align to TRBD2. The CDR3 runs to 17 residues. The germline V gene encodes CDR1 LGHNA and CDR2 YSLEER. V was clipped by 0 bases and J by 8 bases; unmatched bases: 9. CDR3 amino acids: CASSQDSTSGGWDEQFF. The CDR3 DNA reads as TGCGCCAGCAGCCAAGATTCCACTAGCGGGGGTTGGGATGAGCAGTTCTTC.

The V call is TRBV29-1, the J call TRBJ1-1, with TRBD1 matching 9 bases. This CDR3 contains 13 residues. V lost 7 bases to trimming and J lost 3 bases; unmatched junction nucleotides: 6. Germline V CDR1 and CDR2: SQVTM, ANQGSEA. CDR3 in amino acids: CSGGQGTDTEAFF. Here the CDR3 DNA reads TGCAGCGGGGGACAGGGAACCGACACTGAAGCTTTCTTT.

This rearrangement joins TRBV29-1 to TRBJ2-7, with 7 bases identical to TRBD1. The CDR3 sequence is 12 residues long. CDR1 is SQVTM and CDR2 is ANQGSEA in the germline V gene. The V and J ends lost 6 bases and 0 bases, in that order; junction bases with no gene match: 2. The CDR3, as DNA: TGCAGCGTGACAGGGTCCTCCTACGAGCAGTACTTC. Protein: CSVTGSSYEQYF.

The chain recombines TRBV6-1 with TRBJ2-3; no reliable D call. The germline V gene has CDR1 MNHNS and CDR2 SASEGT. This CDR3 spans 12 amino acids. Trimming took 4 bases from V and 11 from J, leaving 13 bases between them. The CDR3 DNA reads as TGTGCCAGCAGTGGATTGAGCCAGCGGCAGTATTTT. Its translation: CASSGLSQRQYF.

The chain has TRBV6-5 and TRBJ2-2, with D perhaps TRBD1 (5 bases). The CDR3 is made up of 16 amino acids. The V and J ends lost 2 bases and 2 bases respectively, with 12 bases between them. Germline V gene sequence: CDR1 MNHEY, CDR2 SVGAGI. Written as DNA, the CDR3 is TGTGCCAGCAGTTACCGAATTGGACAAAACACCGGGGAGCTGTTTTTT. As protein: CASSYRIGQNTGELFF.

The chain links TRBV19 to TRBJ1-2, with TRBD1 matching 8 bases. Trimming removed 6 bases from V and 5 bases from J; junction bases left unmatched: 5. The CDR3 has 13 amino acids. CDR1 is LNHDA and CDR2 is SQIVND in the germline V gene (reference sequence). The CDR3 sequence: CASRDRGGYGYTF. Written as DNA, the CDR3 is TGTGCCAGTAGAGACAGGGGCGGGTATGGCTACACCTTC.

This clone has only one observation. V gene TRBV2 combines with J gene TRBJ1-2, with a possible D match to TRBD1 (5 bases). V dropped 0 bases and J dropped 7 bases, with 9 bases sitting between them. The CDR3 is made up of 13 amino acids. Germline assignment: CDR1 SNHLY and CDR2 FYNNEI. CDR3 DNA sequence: TGTGCCAGCAGTGAAGCAGGGGAGGGTGGCTACACCTTC. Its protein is CASSEAGEGGYTF.

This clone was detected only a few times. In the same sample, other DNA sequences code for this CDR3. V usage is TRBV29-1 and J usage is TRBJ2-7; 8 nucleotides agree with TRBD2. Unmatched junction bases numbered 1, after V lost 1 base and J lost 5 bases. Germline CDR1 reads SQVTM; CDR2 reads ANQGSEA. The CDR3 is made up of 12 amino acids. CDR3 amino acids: CSVEAGGNEQYF. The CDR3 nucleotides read TGCAGCGTTGAAGCGGGAGGGAACGAGCAGTACTTC.

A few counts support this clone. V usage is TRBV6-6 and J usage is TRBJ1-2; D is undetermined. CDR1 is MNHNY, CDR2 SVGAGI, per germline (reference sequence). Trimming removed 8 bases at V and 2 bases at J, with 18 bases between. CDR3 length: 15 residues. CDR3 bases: TGTGCCAGCCTCCTGGGGTCGGGATTAAACTATGGCTACACCTTC. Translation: CASLLGSGLNYGYTF.

CDR3 protein: CASSPGRGQGSSPLHF. Here the CDR3 DNA reads TGCGCCAGCAGCCCCGGCCGCGGACAGGGCAGTTCACCCCTCCACTTT. V and J are TRBV4-1 and TRBJ1-6, with 8 bases identical to TRBD1. The CDR3 is made up of 16 amino acids. Trimming cost V 4 bases and J 9 bases; bases outside gene matches: 11. Germline CDR1 and CDR2: MGHRA and YSYEKL.

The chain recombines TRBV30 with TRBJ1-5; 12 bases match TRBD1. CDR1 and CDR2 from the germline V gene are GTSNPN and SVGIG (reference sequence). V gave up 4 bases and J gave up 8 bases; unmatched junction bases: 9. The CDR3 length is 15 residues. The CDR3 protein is CAWKPGQGAMEPQHF. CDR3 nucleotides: TGTGCCTGGAAACCGGGACAGGGGGCAATGGAGCCCCAGCATTTT.

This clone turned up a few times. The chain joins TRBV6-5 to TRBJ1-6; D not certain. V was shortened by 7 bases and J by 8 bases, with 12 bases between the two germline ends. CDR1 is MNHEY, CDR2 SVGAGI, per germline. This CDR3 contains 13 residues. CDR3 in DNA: TGTGCCAGCAAACCCGGACCCTATTCACCCCTCCACTTT. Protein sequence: CASKPGPYSPLHF.

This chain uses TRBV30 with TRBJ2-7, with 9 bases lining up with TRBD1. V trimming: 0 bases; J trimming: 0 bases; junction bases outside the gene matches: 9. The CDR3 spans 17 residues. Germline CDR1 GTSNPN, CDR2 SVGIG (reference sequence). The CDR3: CAWSVKNTGGSSYEQYF. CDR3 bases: TGTGCCTGGAGTGTAAAGAACACAGGGGGCAGCTCCTACGAGCAGTACTTC.

The CDR3 protein is CASSQSGGGWDTQYF. CDR3 bases: TGCGCCAGCAGCCAGTCAGGGGGAGGATGGGATACGCAGTATTTT. This sequence joins TRBV4-1 and TRBJ2-3; D might be TRBD1 (7 bases). CDR3 length: 15 residues. Trimming removed 3 bases at V and 6 bases at J, with 16 bases between. CDR1 and CDR2 from the germline V gene are MGHRA and YSYEKL.